The clone carrying this TCR beta chain was recorded a few times. What it recognizes is unknown. This specimen comes from a study of identical twins. Between the trimmed V and J ends, which lost 5 bases and 3 bases, there was a span of 7 bases. The germline V gene has CDR1 ENHRY and CDR2 SYGVKD. The CDR3 loop spans 13 amino acids. One entry per CDR3 protein results from TCRdb running MiXCR on the 5' RACE reads. The table has about 890,000 distinct CDR3 sequences, 9% to 15% seen once. In every case, the donor was a healthy Caucasian. Study-wide results and caveats: For cord blood, abundant beta clonotypes had fewer insertions, unlike memory repertoires, which showed none. Excess twin sharing in beta out-of-frame sequences was weaker. Analyses of zero insertions could be partly confounded by invariant MAIT and iNKT cells.

This sample also appeared in a second study, on yellow fever vaccine responses in identical twins.

The sample comprised PBMCs. The V call is TRBV10-3, the J call TRBJ1-4, with D possibly being TRBD1 (5 bases). This TCR was recovered from a woman aged 18-29 years in good health. The CDR3 DNA is TGTGCCATCAGTAACAGGTCTAATGAAAAACTGTTTTTT. This codes for CAISNRSNEKLFF.